This section outlines one TCR beta chain sequence together with its context. The data originate from a study of blood T cell repertoires in COVID-19. From germline, CDR1 is MDHEN and CDR2 SYDVKM. The V segment lost 1 base and the J segment 4 bases; nucleotides outside the gene matches: 5. This CDR3 contains 16 residues. Data came from immunoSEQ multiplex PCR; TCRdb stores just in-frame clones and leaves some out. Among some 100,000 clones listed, more than 65% were seen once. The sample was peripheral blood. The chain carries TRBV28 and TRBJ1-2; 11 positions agree with TRBD1. This clonotype was sampled from a woman over 75 with active or convalescent COVID-19. The CDR3 loop reads CASSLLGQGGSYGYTF. CDR3 in DNA: TGTGCCAGCAGTTTATTGGGACAGGGGGGTAGCTATGGCTACACCTTC.